Listed below are T cell receptor beta chains from one sample, sequenced in a study of T cells of healthy individuals. TCRdb reanalysed the 5' RACE reads using MiXCR and keeps one entry per CDR3 protein. The table has tens of thousands of distinct CDR3 sequences, about 4.8% seen once; the top ten hold around 7.6%. These receptors all stem from a female donor in good health. Each CDR3 is given with its conserved first and last residue. The order of the fields is J gene, V gene, D gene, clone size, CDR3 DNA, CDR3 protein. A D gene is named only where the DNA matches it firmly. Only some rows state a clone size, as once, few, many or a class for expanded clones.

TRBJ2-7,TRBV9,TRBD1,many,TGTGCCAGCAGCACCCTAGGGGACAGGGGGCAAGGGGAGCAGTACTTC,CASSTLGDRGQGEQYF
TRBJ2-1,TRBV11-2,TRBD2,many,TGTGCCAGCAGCGCACTTCCCCCCCCCGCGGGAGGTCGGTTCTTC,CASSALPPPAGGRFF
TRBJ2-3,TRBV4-3,.,few,TGCGCCAGCAGCCAAATACAGGTGGGGGGCACAGATACGCAGTATTTT,CASSQIQVGGTDTQYF
TRBJ2-5,TRBV20-1,TRBD2,many,TGCAGTGCTAAAAGCCCGAGCGGGGGAGAGTACTTC,CSAKSPSGGEYF
TRBJ1-2,TRBV5-4,.,.,TGTGCCAGCAGCTTGGGTACACCGAACTATGGCTACACCTTC,CASSLGTPNYGYTF
TRBJ2-7,TRBV3-1,TRBD2,many,TGTGCCAGCAGCCCTCTAGCGGGAGGGTCCTACGAGCAGTACTTC,CASSPLAGGSYEQYF
TRBJ1-5,TRBV12-5,.,.,TGTGCTAGTGGTTTGGTAAATCGGGGCAATCAGCCCCAGCATTTT,CASGLVNRGNQPQHF
TRBJ2-2,TRBV11-1,.,many,TGTGCCAGCAGCTACGGAAGGGGCACCGGGGAGCTGTTTTTT,CASSYGRGTGELFF
TRBJ2-7,TRBV7-2,.,many,TGTGCCAGCAGCTTCGCGGGACGGAAATACGAGCAGTACTTC,CASSFAGRKYEQYF
TRBJ1-1,TRBV13,TRBD1,many,TGTGCCAGCAGCGGAGGGACAGGGAACACTGAAGCTTTCTTT,CASSGGTGNTEAFF
TRBJ2-7,TRBV6-5,TRBD2,few,TGTGCCAGCAGTTACTCAGTGGTAGCGGGGACTAAAGGCTTCGAGCAGTACTTC,CASSYSVVAGTKGFEQYF
TRBJ2-7,TRBV20-1,TRBD1,many,TGCAGTGCTAGGAGTAAGGGGACAGGGCGTAACTACGAGCAGTACTTC,CSARSKGTGRNYEQYF
TRBJ2-1,TRBV7-2,TRBD2,many,TGTGCCAGCAGCCCCCGGGACTACAAAAACAATGAGCAGTTCTTC,CASSPRDYKNNEQFF
TRBJ2-6,TRBV4-3,.,.,TGCGCCAGCAGCGCAAAGACAAGCTCTGGGGCCAACGTCCTGACTTTC,CASSAKTSSGANVLTF
TRBJ2-1,TRBV12-3/TRBV12-4,.,many,TGTGCCAGCAGTTATTATGAGCAGTTCTTC,CASSYYEQFF
TRBJ2-3,TRBV9,TRBD1,many,TGTGCCAGCTCTCCGGGACAGGATACAGATACGCAGTATTTT,CASSPGQDTDTQYF
TRBJ1-3,TRBV28,.,.,TGTGCCAGCAGTTCCCTCGGAGTTGGACAACAGACCTACTCTGGAAACACCATATATTTT,CASSSLGVGQQTYSGNTIYF
TRBJ2-3,TRBV18,.,many,TGTGCCAGCTCACTCACCGGGCCGGGCACAGATACGCAGTATTTT,CASSLTGPGTDTQYF
TRBJ1-1,TRBV10-2,.,few,TGCGCCAGCAGCCCGGCAGAGGGTGGCACTGAAGCTTTCTTT,CASSPAEGGTEAFF
TRBJ2-5,TRBV12-5,.,few,TGTGCTAGTGGTTGGTTGGAAGAGACCCAGTACTTC,CASGWLEETQYF
TRBJ1-1,TRBV18,.,.,TGTGCCAGCTCAGAGGGGCTCGGGAACACTGAAGCTTTCTTT,CASSEGLGNTEAFF
TRBJ1-1,TRBV29-1,.,.,TGCAGCGTTGATCCCTCCCGGCCGACTGAAGCTTTCTTT,CSVDPSRPTEAFF
TRBJ2-1,TRBV7-9,TRBD2,many,TGTGCCAGCAGCCAAGCGGGACTAGCGGATTACAATGAGCAGTTCTTC,CASSQAGLADYNEQFF
TRBJ1-2,TRBV6-2/TRBV6-3,.,few,TGTGCCAGCAGCCCAGGAGGTGGCTACACCTTC,CASSPGGGYTF
TRBJ2-3,TRBV28,.,.,TGTGCCAGCAGTCGTAGGGATACGCAGTATTTT,CASSRRDTQYF
TRBJ1-6,TRBV2,.,.,TGTGCCAGCAGTGAAGGCAGATATAATTCACCCCTCCACTTT,CASSEGRYNSPLHF
TRBJ2-2,TRBV12-3/TRBV12-4,TRBD2,many,TGTGCCAGCAGACTCCGGGGGGGCGAGAACACCGGGGAGCTGTTTTTT,CASRLRGGENTGELFF
TRBJ2-3,TRBV10-3,.,many,TGTGCCATCAAGGACACGCCGGGGGTTAGCACAGATACGCAGTATTTT,CAIKDTPGVSTDTQYF
TRBJ1-1,TRBV6-2/TRBV6-3,.,many,TGTGCCAGCAGTTACCCCCAGGGCCCTGAAGCTTTCTTT,CASSYPQGPEAFF
TRBJ1-3,TRBV5-5,.,few,TGTGCCAGCAGCTTGGTAACCATCTCTGGAAACACCATATATTTT,CASSLVTISGNTIYF
TRBJ2-1,TRBV2,.,few,TGTGCCAGCAGTGCTTCCTCGGGGGTCAATGAGCAGTTCTTC,CASSASSGVNEQFF
TRBJ2-2,TRBV30,.,many,TGTGCCTGGAGTGTACTGCAGGGTGGGCCCGGGGAGCTGTTTTTT,CAWSVLQGGPGELFF
TRBJ2-1,TRBV20-1,TRBD1,many,TGCAGTGCTCAAGGGATTCATCCTGACAGGGGGATCGACAATGAGCAGTTCTTC,CSAQGIHPDRGIDNEQFF
TRBJ2-3,TRBV20-1,.,.,TGCAGTGCTAGAGATCACCCGGAACGCACAGATACGCAGTATTTT,CSARDHPERTDTQYF
TRBJ1-3,TRBV29-1,.,.,TGCAGCGTCTGGGCATCTAGAAACACCATATATTTT,CSVWASRNTIYF
TRBJ2-2,TRBV7-2,TRBD2,many,TGTGCCAGCAGCTTAGCTGGACTAGCGGGAGCCGCCGGGGAGCTGTTTTTT,CASSLAGLAGAAGELFF
TRBJ2-2,TRBV19,TRBD2,many,TGTGCCAGTACTGGGACTAGCGGGAGAACCGGGGAGCTGTTTTTT,CASTGTSGRTGELFF
TRBJ2-7,TRBV12-3/TRBV12-4,.,.,TGTGCCAGCAGTGCGGACTGGGCCTACGAGCAGTACTTC,CASSADWAYEQYF
TRBJ1-1,TRBV10-3,.,many,TGTGCCATCAGTGGGTGGACATCGAACACTGAAGCTTTCTTT,CAISGWTSNTEAFF
TRBJ1-1,TRBV4-2,.,many,TGTGCCAGCAGCCAAGCATTCCGGACAGTAAAGAGTACTGAAGCTTTCTTT,CASSQAFRTVKSTEAFF
TRBJ2-7,TRBV15,.,many,TGTGCCACCAGCAGGAAGGGGATCTACGAGCAGTACTTC,CATSRKGIYEQYF
TRBJ2-7,TRBV12-3/TRBV12-4,TRBD1,many,TGTGCCAGCAGCACCCAGGGGGCGGTTATCTACGAGCAGTACTTC,CASSTQGAVIYEQYF
TRBJ1-4,TRBV20-1,.,many,TGCAGTGCTAGGGACGGTGAAAAACTGTTTTTT,CSARDGEKLFF
TRBJ2-3,TRBV28,TRBD2,.,TGTGCCAGCAGTCCCCTCGGACTAGTTAAAGGTAGCACAGATACGCAGTATTTT,CASSPLGLVKGSTDTQYF
TRBJ2-2,TRBV24-1,.,.,TGTGCCACCAACGCTGGAGTGAACACCGGGGAGCTGTTTTTT,CATNAGVNTGELFF
TRBJ1-5,TRBV12-3/TRBV12-4,.,few,TGTGCCAGCAGTCCGGACCTCTGGCGGGGCAATCAGCCCCAGCATTTT,CASSPDLWRGNQPQHF
TRBJ2-1,TRBV4-2,.,.,TGTGCCAGCAGCCAGACTAGTTTTGTGCAGTTCTTC,CASSQTSFVQFF
TRBJ2-3,TRBV24-1,TRBD1,few,TGTGCCACCAGTGATTCGCGGCAGGGGGGCACAGATACGCAGTATTTT,CATSDSRQGGTDTQYF
TRBJ2-3,TRBV12-3/TRBV12-4,TRBD1,.,TGTGCCAGCAGTCTCAGGGACAGGGTTAGAACAGATACGCAGTATTTT,CASSLRDRVRTDTQYF
TRBJ2-7,TRBV28,TRBD2,.,TGTGCCAGCAGTTTTTGGACTAGCGGGAGTTACGAGCAGTACTTC,CASSFWTSGSYEQYF
TRBJ2-2,TRBV5-5,.,few,TGTGCCAACCAATTGGGGATGAACACCGGGGAGCTGTTTTTT,CANQLGMNTGELFF
TRBJ2-1,TRBV12-3/TRBV12-4,.,.,TGTGCCAGCAGTCCGAGGATCGAGGCTGAAGAGCAGTTCTTC,CASSPRIEAEEQFF
TRBJ2-4,TRBV28,.,few,TGTGCCAGCAGACAAACAGGGACACTAGCCAAAAACATTCAGTACTTC,CASRQTGTLAKNIQYF
TRBJ2-7,TRBV6-1,TRBD1,.,TGTGCCATTTCGGAGGGGACAGGGGTCTACGAGCAGTACTTC,CAISEGTGVYEQYF